Listed below are T cell receptor beta chains from one sample, sequenced in a study of blood T cell repertoires in COVID-19. Assay used: immunoSEQ multiplex PCR; TCRdb lists only in-frame clones, some missing. The profile covers about 98,000 clones, with 87% appearing a single time and about 4.2% taken by the ten largest. The material sequenced was peripheral blood. These receptors came from an older man with acute or convalescent COVID-19. Each CDR3 is given with its conserved first and last residue. The D gene is left open where the match is weak. Not every row has a clone size; where given, it reads once, few, many or a size class.

D	J	size	V	DNA	CDR3
NA	TRBJ2-5	NA	TRBV21-1	TGTGCCAGCAGCAAAAGCGGCATAAGCGACAGGCAAGAGACCCAGTACTTC	CASSKSGISDRQETQYF
TRBD2	TRBJ2-5	NA	TRBV2	TGTGCCAGCAGTGGCCTGGGACTAGCGAGGCAAGAGACCCAGTACTTC	CASSGLGLARQETQYF
TRBD1	TRBJ1-6	few	TRBV6-5	TGTGCCATCCGGGACAGGGGGCACTTAAATTCACCCCTCCACTTT	CAIRDRGHLNSPLHF
NA	TRBJ2-7	NA	TRBV5-3	TGTGCCAGAAGCCTAGACTACGAGCAGTACTTC	CARSLDYEQYF
NA	TRBJ1-2	NA	TRBV7-9	TGTGCCAGCAGCTTAGCGGCAGGGGAGACTGGCTACACCTTC	CASSLAAGETGYTF
TRBD1	TRBJ2-7	NA	TRBV5-1	TGCGCCAGCAGGGTACAGGGGGCCTACGAGCAGTACTTC	CASRVQGAYEQYF
NA	TRBJ1-2	NA	TRBV6-4	TGTGCCAGCAGTGACTATCGAAGACTGAGTGGCTACACCTTC	CASSDYRRLSGYTF
NA	TRBJ2-3	once	TRBV4-1	TGCGCCGCGACCCCGGGCAGGGTCGACACAGATACGCAGTATTTT	CAATPGRVDTDTQYF
NA	TRBJ1-3	NA	TRBV6-6	TGTGCCAGCAGTTACTCGAGAAGAAATGGAAACACCATATATTTT	CASSYSRRNGNTIYF
TRBD2	TRBJ2-3	NA	TRBV12-3/TRBV12-4	TGTGCCAGCAGTCGGACTAGCCGAGATACGCAGTATTTT	CASSRTSRDTQYF
NA	TRBJ2-5	once	TRBV7-2	TGTGCCAGCAGCTTAACTAGCCGTAGACAGGGGACCCAGTACTTC	CASSLTSRRQGTQYF
TRBD1	TRBJ1-1	NA	TRBV3-1/TRBV3-2	TGTGCCAGCAGCCGGGGACAGGGGGCGACTGAAGCTTTCTTT	CASSRGQGATEAFF
NA	TRBJ1-1	NA	TRBV4-1	TGCGCCAGCAGCCAAGAGATGAGGGACACTGAAGCTTTCTTT	CASSQEMRDTEAFF
NA	TRBJ1-2	NA	TRBV19	TGTGCCAGTAGTATAGCCGGGACAAGCCTTATGCTCTATGGCTACACCTTC	CASSIAGTSLMLYGYTF
NA	TRBJ2-1	NA	TRBV3-1/TRBV3-2	TGTGCCAGCAGCCAAGATCGGGTCGTCAATGAGCAGTTCTTC	CASSQDRVVNEQFF
NA	TRBJ1-6	NA	TRBV19	TGTGCCAGTAGTTTACTCCCGGGAGGGGGAGCATCACCCCTCCACTTT	CASSLLPGGGASPLHF
TRBD2	TRBJ2-3	NA	TRBV6-1	TGTGCCAGCAGTGGGGGAGCGGGGGGGTACACAGATACGCAGTATTTT	CASSGGAGGYTDTQYF
NA	TRBJ1-2	NA	TRBV24-1	TGTGCCACCAGTCCGGCAGGGAACTATGGCTACACCTTC	CATSPAGNYGYTF
TRBD1	TRBJ1-4	NA	TRBV19	TGTGCCAGTACCGACAGGGGGCACGAAAAACTGTTTTTT	CASTDRGHEKLFF
NA	TRBJ2-1	NA	TRBV5-1	TGCGCCAGCAGCTTGGGACAGCAATACAATGAGCAGTTCTTC	CASSLGQQYNEQFF
NA	TRBJ2-5	NA	TRBV19	TGTGCCAGTAGTACCCCCTGGGGGGTTGAGACCCAGTACTTC	CASSTPWGVETQYF
NA	TRBJ2-1	NA	TRBV30	TGTGCCTGGAGTACCGGTTCGAAAAATGAGCAGTTCTTC	CAWSTGSKNEQFF
NA	TRBJ2-1	NA	TRBV18	TGTGCCAGCTCACCAACGGGTTCCTACAATGAGCAGTTCTTC	CASSPTGSYNEQFF
NA	TRBJ2-5	NA	TRBV11-2	TGTGCCAGCAGCTTAATGAGCGGGTACCAAGAGACCCAGTACTTC	CASSLMSGYQETQYF